A single sample is the source of the 9 T cell receptor beta chains below, sequenced in a study of blood T cell repertoires in COVID-19. Clones were read by immunoSEQ multiplex PCR, and TCRdb kept only the in-frame ones, dropping some. The sample holds about 90,000 clones; approximately 88% are singletons and the top ten take less than 3.5%. What was sequenced was peripheral blood. These receptors were obtained from a man over 45 with COVID-19, enrolled during active disease.

The chain combines TRBV24-1 with TRBJ2-5; TRBD1 matches 10 bases. Germline CDR1 reads KGHDR; CDR2 reads SFDVKD. The CDR3 covers 17 residues. Unmatched junction bases numbered 11, after V lost 4 bases and J lost 4 bases. CDR3 region: CATSDPGQGDSLETQYF. The DNA of the CDR3 is TGTGCCACCAGTGACCCCGGACAGGGGGATAGTTTAGAGACCCAGTACTTC.

The chain couples TRBV30 to TRBJ2-1; 7 bases are shared with TRBD2. V trimming: 0 bases; J trimming: 8 bases; junction bases outside the gene matches: 10. The V gene's germline CDR1 is GTSNPN and CDR2 SVGIG (reference sequence). This CDR3 is built from 15 residues. The CDR3 reads CAWSVRLAEKDEQFF. For the CDR3, the DNA is TGTGCCTGGAGTGTACGGCTAGCGGAAAAGGATGAGCAGTTCTTC.

The rearrangement uses TRBV30 and TRBJ2-2; 9 nucleotides line up with TRBD2. V lost 1 base, J lost 7 bases, and 4 bases stayed unmatched. This CDR3 has 14 residues. Germline loops: CDR1 GTSNPN, CDR2 SVGIG (reference sequence). CDR3 in amino acids: CAWSGGLAIGELFF. CDR3 coding DNA: TGTGCCTGGAGTGGGGGACTAGCAATCGGGGAGCTGTTTTTT. The full variable domain, with the rest looked up from reference TRBV30 and TRBJ2-2, is SQTIHQWPATLVQPVGSPLSLECTVEGTSNPNLYWYRQAAGRGLQLLFYSVGIGQISSEVPQNLSASRPQDRQFILSSKKLLLSDSGFYLCAWSGGLAIGELFFGEGSRLTVL.

This chain links TRBV18 with TRBJ1-1, with 7 bases aligning to TRBD1. The CDR3 runs 13 residues. With V trimmed by 3 bases and J by 9 bases, 7 bases remained unmatched. Germline values: CDR1 KGHSH, CDR2 LQKENI. CDR3 sequence reads: CASSPYTGDQAFF. DNA of the CDR3: TGTGCCAGCTCACCTTACACAGGGGATCAAGCTTTCTTT.

This clone was seen only once. The chain employs TRBV7-8 and TRBJ1-6, with D perhaps TRBD1 (5 bases). The CDR3 length is 13 residues. V was clipped by 2 bases and J by 8 bases, with 7 bases between them. The germline gives CDR1 SGHVS, CDR2 FQNEAQ. The CDR3 nucleotides are TGTGCCAGCAGCTTACTAGGGGATTCACCCCTCCACTTT. Translating gives CASSLLGDSPLHF. Variable domain in full (rest from reference TRBV7-8 and TRBJ1-6): GAGVSQSPRYKVAKRGQDVALRCDPISGHVSLFWYQQALGQGPEFLTYFQNEAQLDKSGLPSDRFFAERPEGSVSTLKIQRTQQEDSAVYLCASSLLGDSPLHFGNGTRLTVT.

This chain connects TRBV2 to TRBJ1-1; D remains unclear. V dropped 0 bases and J dropped 4 bases, with 12 bases sitting between them. This CDR3 spans 15 amino acids. Germline V gene sequence: CDR1 SNHLY, CDR2 FYNNEI. The CDR3 bases are TGTGCCAGCAGTGAAGCGGTATCGGCGGGCACTGAAGCTTTCTTT. It is translated as CASSEAVSAGTEAFF.

This chain joins TRBV13 and TRBJ2-1, with 7 bases matching TRBD2. V dropped 3 bases and J dropped 2; count of bases not matched to a gene: 7. The CDR3 length is 16 residues. Per germline, CDR1 PRHDT and CDR2 FYEKMQ (reference sequence). CDR3 region: CASSFLRSGTYNEQFF. CDR3 nucleotide sequence: TGTGCCAGCAGCTTCCTCCGCAGCGGGACCTACAATGAGCAGTTCTTC.

As concerns this clone: At one end the junction does not follow the germline gene, possibly because of a read error. The chain links TRBV10-3 to TRBJ1-2, with 7 positions matching TRBD1. Germline CDR1 reads ENHRY; CDR2 reads SYGVKD. The CDR3 contains 14 residues. In nucleotides, the CDR3 is TGTGCCATCGGTGACAGGGCCCTTAACTATGGCTACACCTTC. Protein sequence: CAIGDRALNYGYTF.

The V gene is TRBV7-9, the J gene TRBJ2-7; no reliable D call. The V gene lost 3 bases and the J gene lost 4 bases, with 7 bases spanning the gap. CDR3 length: 12 amino acids. Germline CDR1 is SEHNR and CDR2 is FQNEAQ (reference sequence). For the CDR3, the DNA is TGTGCCAGCAGCTTTTCGGGTTACGAGCAGTACTTC. As protein: CASSFSGYEQYF.